Sequencing of this TCR beta chain was carried out in a study of shared clonotypes between healthy human individuals. Assay used: immunoSEQ multiplex PCR; TCRdb lists only in-frame clones, some missing. The sample contains around 1.1 million clones, about 80% of which appear only once. Germline V gene lookup returns CDR1 LGHNA and CDR2 YSLEER. This CDR3 is built from 15 residues. V lost 4 bases and J lost 5; bases outside the gene matches: 10. The J gene is TRBJ2-7, the V gene TRBV4-3; TRBD2 agrees at 8 bases. This TCR was sampled from a man between 18 and 35 years old in good health. Some clones in this sample may be carry-over from other donors' samples. The sequenced sample consisted of memory CD4+ T cells from PBMCs. Subset denoted: CD45RA-negative fraction. The CDR3 bases are TGCGCCAGCAGCCGGGGGGGACTAGGTCGCGACGAGCAGTACTTC. This encodes CASSRGGLGRDEQYF.